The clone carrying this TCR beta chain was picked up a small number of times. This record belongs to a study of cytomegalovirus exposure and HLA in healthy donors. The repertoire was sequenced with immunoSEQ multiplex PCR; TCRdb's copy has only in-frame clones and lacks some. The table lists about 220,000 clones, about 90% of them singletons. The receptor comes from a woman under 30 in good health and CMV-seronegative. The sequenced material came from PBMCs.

The CDR3 sequence is CASSTKTSGTYNEQFF. The CDR3 DNA reads TGTGCCAGCAGCACTAAGACTAGCGGGACCTACAATGAGCAGTTCTTC. The J gene is TRBJ2-1, the V gene TRBV7-3, with 11 bases that match TRBD2. The CDR3 covers 16 residues. Trimming removed 5 bases from V and 2 bases from J; junction bases left unmatched: 5. Germline-derived CDR1 and CDR2 are SGHTA and FQGTGA. The whole variable domain, filled in from reference TRBV7-3 and TRBJ2-1, reads GAGVSQTPSNKVTEKGKYVELRCDPISGHTALYWYRQSLGQGPEFLIYFQGTGAADDSGLPNDRFFAVRPEGSVSTLKIQRTERGDSAVYLCASSTKTSGTYNEQFFGPGTRLTVL.